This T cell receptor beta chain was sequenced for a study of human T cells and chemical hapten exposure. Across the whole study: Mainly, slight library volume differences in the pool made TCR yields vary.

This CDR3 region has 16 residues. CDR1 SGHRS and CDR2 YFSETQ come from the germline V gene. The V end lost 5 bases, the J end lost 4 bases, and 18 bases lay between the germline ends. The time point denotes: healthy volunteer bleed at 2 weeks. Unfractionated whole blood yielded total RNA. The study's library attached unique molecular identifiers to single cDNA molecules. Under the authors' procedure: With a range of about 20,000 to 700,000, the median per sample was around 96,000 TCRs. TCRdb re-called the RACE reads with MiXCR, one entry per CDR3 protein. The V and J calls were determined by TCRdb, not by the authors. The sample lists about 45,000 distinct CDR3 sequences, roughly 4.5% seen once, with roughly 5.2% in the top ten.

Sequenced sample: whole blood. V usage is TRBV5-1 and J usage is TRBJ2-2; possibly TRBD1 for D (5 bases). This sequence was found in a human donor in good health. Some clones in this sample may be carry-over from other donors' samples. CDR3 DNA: TGCGCCAGCAGGCCACAGGTTGTCGTGGGCACCGGGGAGCTGTTTTTT. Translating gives CASRPQVVVGTGELFF.